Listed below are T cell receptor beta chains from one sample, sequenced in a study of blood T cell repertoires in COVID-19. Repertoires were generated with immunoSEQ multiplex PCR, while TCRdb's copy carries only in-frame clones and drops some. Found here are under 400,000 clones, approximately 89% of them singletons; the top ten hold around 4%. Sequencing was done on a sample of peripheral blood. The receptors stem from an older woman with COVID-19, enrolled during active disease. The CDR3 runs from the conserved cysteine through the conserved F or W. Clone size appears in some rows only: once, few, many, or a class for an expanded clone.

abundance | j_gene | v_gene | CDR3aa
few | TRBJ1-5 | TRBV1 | CTSSHGKVNRGHQHF
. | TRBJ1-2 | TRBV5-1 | CASSLIRGYGYTF
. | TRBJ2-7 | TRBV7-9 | CASSTTYEQYF
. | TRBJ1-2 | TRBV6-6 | CASSSVGGANYGYTF
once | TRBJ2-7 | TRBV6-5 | CASSYTGGSTREQYF
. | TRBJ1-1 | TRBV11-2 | CASSLTVVGQSAAEAFF
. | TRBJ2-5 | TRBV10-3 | CAIRRQGQETQYF
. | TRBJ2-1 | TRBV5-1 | CASSGTSGYYNEQFF
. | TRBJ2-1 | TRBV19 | CASTADRVVHNEQFF
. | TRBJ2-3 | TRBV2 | CASSLPRDTGTDTQYF
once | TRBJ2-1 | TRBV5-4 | CASSLAPGGSGNEQFF
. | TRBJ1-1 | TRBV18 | CASSATRDTEAFF
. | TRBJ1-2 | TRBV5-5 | CASSLDPHGSFNYGYTF
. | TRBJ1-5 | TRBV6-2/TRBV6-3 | CASSLGVQPQHF
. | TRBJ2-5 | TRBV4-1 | CASSQDGGGGETQYF
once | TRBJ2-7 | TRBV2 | CASSEDSSGLLYEQYF
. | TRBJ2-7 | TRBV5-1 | CASSLDTSTSRQYF
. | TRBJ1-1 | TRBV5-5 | CASSQGYSNTEAFF
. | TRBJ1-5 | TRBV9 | CASSARGTDNQPQHF
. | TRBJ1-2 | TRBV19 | CASREAGGYYGYTF
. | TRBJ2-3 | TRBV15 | CATSPSGRDTQYF
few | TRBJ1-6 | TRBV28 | CASSLRGVGYNSPLHF
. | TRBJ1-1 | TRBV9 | CASSPIQGTEAFF
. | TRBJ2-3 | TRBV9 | CASSEGQGMWTQYF
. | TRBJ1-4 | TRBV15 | CATSLGQFPEKLFF
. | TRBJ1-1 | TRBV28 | CASSPGTGLNTEAFF
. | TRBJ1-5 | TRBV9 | CASVDRREAVTLWGQGAVGAQHF
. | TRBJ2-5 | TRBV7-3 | CASSPGTSQETQYF